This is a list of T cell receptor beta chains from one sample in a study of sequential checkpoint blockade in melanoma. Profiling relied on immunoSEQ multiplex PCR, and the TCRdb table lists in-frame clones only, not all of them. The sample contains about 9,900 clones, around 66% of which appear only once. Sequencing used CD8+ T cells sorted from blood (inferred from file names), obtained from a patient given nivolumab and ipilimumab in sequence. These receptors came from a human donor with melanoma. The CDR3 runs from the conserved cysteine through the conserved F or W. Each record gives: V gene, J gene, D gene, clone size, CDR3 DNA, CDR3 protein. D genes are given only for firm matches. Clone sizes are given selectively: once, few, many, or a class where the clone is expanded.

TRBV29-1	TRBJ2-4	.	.	TGCAGCGTTGGGGACAGCGGGAACATTCAGTACTTC	CSVGDSGNIQYF
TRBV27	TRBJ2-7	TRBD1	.	TGTGCCAGCAGTTTATTCGGACAGGGAGCCTACGAGCAGTACTTC	CASSLFGQGAYEQYF
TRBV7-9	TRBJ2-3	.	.	TGTGCCAGCAGCTCGGGTGTCACAGATACGCAGTATTTT	CASSSGVTDTQYF
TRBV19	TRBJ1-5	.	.	TGTGCCAGTAGTATATCACATTACAGAGTTAGCAATCAGCCCCAGCATTTT	CASSISHYRVSNQPQHF
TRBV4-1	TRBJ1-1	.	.	TGCGCCAGCAGCCTCAGCGGGGGGAAGGGTAACATGAACACTGAAGCTTTCTTT	CASSLSGGKGNMNTEAFF
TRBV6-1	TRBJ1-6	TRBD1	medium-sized	TGTGCCAGCACCATAGAGGGGGCAGGGAATTCACCCCTCCACTTT	CASTIEGAGNSPLHF
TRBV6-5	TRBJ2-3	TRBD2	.	TGTGCCAGCAGTTCACTAGCGGATAGCACAGATACGCAGTATTTT	CASSSLADSTDTQYF
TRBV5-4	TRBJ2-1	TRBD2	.	TGTGCCAGCAGCTTGGGGCTAGCGGGGTGGAATGAGCAGTTCTTC	CASSLGLAGWNEQFF
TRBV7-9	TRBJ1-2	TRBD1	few	TGTGCCAGCAGCTTTAAGCGGGGACAGGGTGCGACTAACTATGGCTACACCTTC	CASSFKRGQGATNYGYTF
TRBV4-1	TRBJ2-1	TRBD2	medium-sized	TGCGCCAGCAGCCAAGTAGCGGGAGCTCTCTACAATGAGCAGTTCTTC	CASSQVAGALYNEQFF
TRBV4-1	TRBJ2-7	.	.	TGCGCCAGCAGCCAAGCGCTACTCGCTTACGAGCAGTACTTC	CASSQALLAYEQYF
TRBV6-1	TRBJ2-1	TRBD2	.	TGTGCCAGCACCTTACCGGGACTAGCCAACAATGAGCAGTTCTTC	CASTLPGLANNEQFF
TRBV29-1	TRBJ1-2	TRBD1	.	TGCAGCGCCGAAGACAGGGGGCGTTTCTATGGCTACACCTTC	CSAEDRGRFYGYTF
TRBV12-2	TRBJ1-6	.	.	TGTGCAAGTCGCTCATACAGGGGTAATTCACCCCTCCACTTT	CASRSYRGNSPLHF
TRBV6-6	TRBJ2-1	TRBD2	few	TGTGCCAGCAGTTGGACTAGCGGCAGCTCCTACAATGAGCAGTTCTTC	CASSWTSGSSYNEQFF
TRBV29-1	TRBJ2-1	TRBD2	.	TGCAGCGTTGAAAAGTCGACTACGGGGGGGAATGAGCAGTTCTTC	CSVEKSTTGGNEQFF
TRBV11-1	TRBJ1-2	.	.	TGTGCCAGCAGCTCCGGGGGGACGGTCGGCTACACCTTC	CASSSGGTVGYTF
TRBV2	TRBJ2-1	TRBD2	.	TGTGCCAGCAGTCCGACTAGCTATGAGCAGTTCTTC	CASSPTSYEQFF
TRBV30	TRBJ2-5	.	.	TGTGCCTGGAGTGTAGTCCGCGGCATTAAAGAGACCCAGTACTTC	CAWSVVRGIKETQYF
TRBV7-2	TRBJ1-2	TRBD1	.	TGTGCCAGCAGCTCGAGACAGGGGGCGAACTATGGCTACACCTTC	CASSSRQGANYGYTF
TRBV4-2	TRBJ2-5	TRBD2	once	TGTGCCAGCAGCCAAGAGCGGGGGGCCCAAGAGACCCAGTACTTC	CASSQERGAQETQYF
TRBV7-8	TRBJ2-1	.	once	TGTGCCAGCAGCTTAGAGGGGGACCCAGCAACGGCTCATGAGCAGTTCTTC	CASSLEGDPATAHEQFF
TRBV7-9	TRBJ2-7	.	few	TGTGCCAGCAGTCTACAGGTCGACGAGCAGTACTTC	CASSLQVDEQYF
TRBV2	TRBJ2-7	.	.	TGTGCCAGCAGTGAAAGCCCGGGAGTGTCCTACGAGCAGTACTTC	CASSESPGVSYEQYF
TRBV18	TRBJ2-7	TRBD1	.	TGTGCCAGCTCACCGGGACAGTACGAGCAGTACTTC	CASSPGQYEQYF
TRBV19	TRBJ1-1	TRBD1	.	TGTGCCAGTAGTCTGAACCGGGACAGGGGGTCGGACACTGAAGCTTTCTTT	CASSLNRDRGSDTEAFF
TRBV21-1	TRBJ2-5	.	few	TGTGCCAGCCTTTGGGGTGAGCGGGGGGCCCCAGAGACCCAGTACTTC	CASLWGERGAPETQYF
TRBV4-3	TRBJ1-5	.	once	TGCGCCAGCAGCCAAGATCTCGGCAGGGTGGATGTACCCCAGCATTTT	CASSQDLGRVDVPQHF
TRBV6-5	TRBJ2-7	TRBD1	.	TGTGCCAGCAGTTACTCCCAGGGGGTCCCCTACGAGCAGTACTTC	CASSYSQGVPYEQYF
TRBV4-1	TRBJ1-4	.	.	TGCGCCAGCAGCCTACTGGCAACTAATGAAAAACTGTTTTTT	CASSLLATNEKLFF
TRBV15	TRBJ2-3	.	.	TGTGCCACCAGCAGAGTGGGGCGCCTGGAGTTCACAGATACGCAGTATTTT	CATSRVGRLEFTDTQYF
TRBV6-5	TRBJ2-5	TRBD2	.	TGTGCCAGCAGTCTCTCTAGCGGGATCCAAGAGACCCAGTACTTC	CASSLSSGIQETQYF
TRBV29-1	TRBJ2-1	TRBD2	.	TGCAGCGTTGAACGGACTAGCGGTAACAATGAGCAGTTCTTC	CSVERTSGNNEQFF
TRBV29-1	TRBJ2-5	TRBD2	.	TGCAGCGAGGGTCCTAGCGGGAGTGTTAAGGAGACCCAGTACTTC	CSEGPSGSVKETQYF
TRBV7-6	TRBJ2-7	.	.	TGTGCCAGCAGCTCCTCGGGAGATTACGAGCAGTACTTC	CASSSSGDYEQYF
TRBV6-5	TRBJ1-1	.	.	TGTGCCAGCAGTTACTCGGGGGCACACACTGAAGCTTTCTTT	CASSYSGAHTEAFF
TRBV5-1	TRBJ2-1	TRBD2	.	TGCGCCAGCAGCTTGAGCGGGAAGGCCTACAATGAGCAGTTCTTC	CASSLSGKAYNEQFF
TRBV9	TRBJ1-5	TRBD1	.	TGTGCCAGCAGCGTAGGGGGACAGGTTATGGAGCCCCAGCATTTT	CASSVGGQVMEPQHF